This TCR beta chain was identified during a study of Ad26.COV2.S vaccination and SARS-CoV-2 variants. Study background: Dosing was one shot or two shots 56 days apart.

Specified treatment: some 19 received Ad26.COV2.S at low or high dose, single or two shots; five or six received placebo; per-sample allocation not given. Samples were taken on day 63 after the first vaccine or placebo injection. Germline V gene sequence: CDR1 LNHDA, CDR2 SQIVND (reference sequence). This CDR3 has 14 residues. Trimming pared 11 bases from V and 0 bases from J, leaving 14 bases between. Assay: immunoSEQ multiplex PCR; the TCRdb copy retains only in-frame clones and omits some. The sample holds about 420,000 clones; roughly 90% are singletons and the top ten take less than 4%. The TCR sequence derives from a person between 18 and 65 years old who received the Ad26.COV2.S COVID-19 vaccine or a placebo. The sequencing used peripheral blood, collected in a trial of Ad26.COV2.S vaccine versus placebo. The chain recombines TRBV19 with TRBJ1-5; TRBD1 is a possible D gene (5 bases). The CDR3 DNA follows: TGTGCCTGTAATCCGGGGACTAGCAATCAGCCCCAGCATTTT. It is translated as CACNPGTSNQPQHF.